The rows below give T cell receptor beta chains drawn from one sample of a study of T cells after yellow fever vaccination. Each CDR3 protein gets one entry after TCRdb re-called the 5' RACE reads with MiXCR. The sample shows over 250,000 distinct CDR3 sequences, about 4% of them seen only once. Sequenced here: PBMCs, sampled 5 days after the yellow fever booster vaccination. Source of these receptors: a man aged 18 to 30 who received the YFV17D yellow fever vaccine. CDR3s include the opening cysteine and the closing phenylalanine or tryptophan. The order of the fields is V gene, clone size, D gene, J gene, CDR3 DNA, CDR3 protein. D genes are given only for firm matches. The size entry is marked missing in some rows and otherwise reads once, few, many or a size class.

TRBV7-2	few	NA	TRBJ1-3	TGTGCCAGCAGCTTAGGGGCAGGGAGCTTCTCCTCTGGAAACACCATATATTTT	CASSLGAGSFSSGNTIYF
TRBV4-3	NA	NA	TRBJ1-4	TGCGCCAGCAGCCAAGATCAAAGTGGCGGGGGCAATGAAAAACTGTTTTTT	CASSQDQSGGGNEKLFF
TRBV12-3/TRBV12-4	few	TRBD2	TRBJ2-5	TGTGCCAGCAGCTACGGACTAGCCCAAGAGACCCAGTACTTC	CASSYGLAQETQYF
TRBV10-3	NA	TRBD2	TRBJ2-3	TGTGCCATCAGTTCCGCCTGGGGACTAGCGGGGGGGTCCGATACGCAGTATTTT	CAISSAWGLAGGSDTQYF
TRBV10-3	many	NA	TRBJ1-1	TGTGCCATCAGTGGAGCCACTGAAGCTTTCTTT	CAISGATEAFF
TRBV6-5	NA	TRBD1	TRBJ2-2	TGTGCCAGCAGCCCACCGGGACAGGGAGGCGGGGAGCTGTTTTTT	CASSPPGQGGGELFF
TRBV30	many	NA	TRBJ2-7	TGTGCCTGGAGTGTCCTAGGGACACCTACCGAGCAGTACTTC	CAWSVLGTPTEQYF
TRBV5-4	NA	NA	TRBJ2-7	TGTGCCAGCAGCCGTACAGTGGACGCCGAGCAGTACTTC	CASSRTVDAEQYF
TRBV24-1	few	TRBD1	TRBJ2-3	TGTGCCACCAGTGATCCCAACCCCACAGGGGCAGATACGCAGTATTTT	CATSDPNPTGADTQYF
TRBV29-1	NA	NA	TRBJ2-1	TGCAGCGCTGGGGACTACAATGAGCAGTTCTTC	CSAGDYNEQFF
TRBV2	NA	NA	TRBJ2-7	TGTGCCAGCAGTGGAATACTAGGAAACTACGAGCAGTACTTC	CASSGILGNYEQYF
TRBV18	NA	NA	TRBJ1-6	TGTGCCAGCTCACCGTCGCGGGGAGGGAATTCACCCCTCCACTTT	CASSPSRGGNSPLHF
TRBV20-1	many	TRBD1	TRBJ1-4	TGCAGTGCTACCCCGGGACAGGGGGCTGAAAAACTGTTTTTT	CSATPGQGAEKLFF
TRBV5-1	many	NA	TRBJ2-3	TGCGCCAGCAGCTTGACCGAAGATACGCAGTATTTT	CASSLTEDTQYF
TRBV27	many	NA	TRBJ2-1	TGTGCCAGCAGTTTATTACTCCCGGGGGTCGAGCAGTTCTTC	CASSLLLPGVEQFF
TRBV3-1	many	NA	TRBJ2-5	TGTGCCAGCAGCCACACCATTGGTCAGATTCAAGAGACCCAGTACTTC	CASSHTIGQIQETQYF
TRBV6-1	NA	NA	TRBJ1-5	TGTGCCAGCAGTGAGGGGGGTCTTCAGCCCCAGCATTTT	CASSEGGLQPQHF
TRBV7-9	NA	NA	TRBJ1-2	TGTGCCAGCAGCTTTGGGACGGCCTATGGCTACACCTTC	CASSFGTAYGYTF
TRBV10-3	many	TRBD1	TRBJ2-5	TGTGCCATCAGTGACGCGCCCCCCGGACAGGGAAGAGGAGAGACCCAGTACTTC	CAISDAPPGQGRGETQYF
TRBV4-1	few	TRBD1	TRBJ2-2	TGCGCCAGCAGCCCAAGTCCCCTGAGAGGCCACAGGGGCCGAACCGGGGAGCTGTTTTTT	CASSPSPLRGHRGRTGELFF
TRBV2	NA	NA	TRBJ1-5	TGTGCCAGCACCGAAAACCTTCAGAGCCAGCCCCAGCATTTT	CASTENLQSQPQHF
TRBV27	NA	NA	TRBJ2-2	TGTGCCAGCAGTCCGATAAACACCGGGGAGCTGTTTTTT	CASSPINTGELFF